These 25 T cell receptor beta chains share one sample of origin, sequenced in a study of T cells in Graves' hyperthyroidism and ophthalmopathy. Amplification yielded TCR beta CDR3 regions, with RNA transcripts as the source. An initial round of RT-PCR targeting the TCR CDR3 relied on the HTBI primer set. TCRdb ran MiXCR on the multiplex PCR reads and lists one entry per CDR3 protein. Among fewer than 25,000 distinct CDR3 sequences listed, about half were seen once. The source material was blood. Every receptor here comes from a woman in her forties with Graves' hyperthyroidism that later progressed to Graves' ophthalmopathy.

The sample holds many counts of this clonotype. The CDR3 loop is CASSYRADSAYEQYF. In DNA, the CDR3 is TGTGCCAGCAGTTACCGGGCGGACAGCGCCTACGAGCAGTACTTC. This chain connects TRBV6-6 to TRBJ2-7; tentatively, D is TRBD1 (6 bases). Germline V CDR1 and CDR2: MNHNY, SVGAGI (reference sequence). This CDR3 has 15 amino acids. The V gene lost 2 bases and the J gene lost 2 bases, with 13 bases spanning the gap.

The V call is TRBV5-1, the J call TRBJ1-1; D is perhaps TRBD1 (5 bases). This CDR3 spans 13 amino acids. CDR1 SGHRS and CDR2 YFSETQ come from the germline V gene. The V and J ends lost 0 bases and 10 bases respectively, with 13 bases between them. Written as DNA, the CDR3 is TGCGCCAGCAGCTTGGGGGACGGCTTTGGAGCTTTCTTT. Translation: CASSLGDGFGAFF.

This clonotype was recorded a few times. The chain combines TRBV24-1 with TRBJ2-5; 9 bases are a match to TRBD1. From germline, CDR1 is KGHDR and CDR2 SFDVKD. The CDR3 runs to 15 residues. J lost 4 bases, V lost 3 bases, and 5 bases had no gene match. The DNA of the CDR3 is TGTGCCACCAGTGATCCTACAGGGGGCGTAGAGACCCAGTACTTC. The encoded protein is CATSDPTGGVETQYF.

Regarding this clonotype: This may stem from a read error, because a much larger clone lies one nucleotide away. The J gene is TRBJ1-1, the V gene TRBV27; possibly TRBD1 for D (6 bases). CDR3 length: 13 amino acids. In germline, CDR1 is MNHEY, CDR2 SMNVEV (reference sequence). V lost 7 bases, J lost 1 base, and 10 bases lay in between. Written as DNA, the CDR3 is TGTGCCAGCACCCCGACAGGGAACACTGAAGCTTTCTTT. Amino acids: CASTPTGNTEAFF.

This clonotype was detected ten times or more. The rearrangement joins TRBV28 to TRBJ2-7, with no clear D. The ends were cut back, 5 bases at V and 1 base at J, with 12 bases in the middle. CDR3 size: 14 residues. Germline V lookup: CDR1 MDHEN, CDR2 SYDVKM. CDR3 nucleotides: TGTGCCAGCAGTAGGCCGGGCCTTTCCTACGAGCAGTACTTC. Encoded protein: CASSRPGLSYEQYF.

This clonotype is labeled as medium-sized (0.01 to 0.1%). The chain employs TRBV25-1 and TRBJ2-1, with D uncertain. The CDR3 runs 16 residues. Germline lookup yields CDR1 MGHDK and CDR2 SYGVNS. The ends were cut back, 4 bases at V and 7 bases at J, with 20 bases in the middle. The CDR3 DNA sequence: TGTGCCAGCAGTGGGAACCCTGCCCGAGGAGCTAATGAGCAGTTCTTC. Protein product: CASSGNPARGANEQFF.

This chain uses TRBV5-1 with TRBJ2-2, with 13 bases fitting TRBD2. CDR1 and CDR2 from the germline V gene are SGHRS and YFSETQ. The CDR3 is made up of 17 amino acids. V was pared by 5 bases and J by 2 bases, with 6 bases of the junction left unmatched. CDR3 loop: CASSWTSGSPNTGELFF. CDR3 in DNA: TGCGCCAGCAGTTGGACTAGCGGGAGTCCTAACACCGGGGAGCTGTTTTTT.

In regard to this clonotype: A much larger clone differs by one base, so this may be a read error. The rearrangement links TRBV6-6 to TRBJ2-5; the match to TRBD2 covers 8 bases. Trimming removed 0 bases from V and 5 bases from J; junction bases left unmatched: 5. The CDR3 spans 15 residues. Germline CDR1 reads MNHNY; CDR2 reads SVGAGI (reference sequence). CDR3 region: CASSYSGGGGETQYF. CDR3 DNA: TGTGCCAGCAGTTACTCCGGGGGGGGAGGGGAGACCCAGTACTTC.

The chain combines TRBV10-3 with TRBJ2-7, with D perhaps matching TRBD1 (6 bases). V gave up 8 bases and J gave up 1 base, with 15 bases separating them. The CDR3 length is 14 residues. Per germline, CDR1 ENHRY and CDR2 SYGVKD. The DNA for the CDR3 is TGTGCCATCGCCCCCGGGACACCTTCCTACGAGCAGTACTTC. It encodes CAIAPGTPSYEQYF.

This clonotype came up a few times. The rearrangement joins TRBV9 to TRBJ2-3, with D unresolved. This CDR3 region has 14 residues. V was shortened by 1 base and J by 2 bases, with 8 bases between the two germline ends. In germline, CDR1 is SGDLS, CDR2 YYNGEE. This CDR3 is CASSVLDFTDTQYF. For the CDR3, the DNA is TGTGCCAGCAGCGTACTAGATTTCACAGATACGCAGTATTTT.

The V call is TRBV28, the J call TRBJ2-7, with 9 bases that match TRBD2. CDR3 length: 14 amino acids. Germline values: CDR1 MDHEN, CDR2 SYDVKM. The V and J ends lost 6 bases and 4 bases, in that order; junction bases with no gene match: 7. CDR3 protein: CASRLGLANYEQYF. The CDR3 bases are TGTGCCAGCAGGCTAGGACTAGCGAATTACGAGCAGTACTTC.

This clonotype was recorded at least ten times. The chain links TRBV6-1 to TRBJ1-1; D is uncertain. The CDR3 is made up of 14 amino acids. V shed 3 bases and J shed 1 base, with 9 bases lying between them. Germline CDR1 and CDR2: MNHNS and SASEGT. The CDR3 is CASSEKSTNTEAFF. The CDR3 DNA reads as TGTGCCAGCAGTGAGAAGAGTACGAACACTGAAGCTTTCTTT.

This clonotype was picked up many times. This sequence joins TRBV4-1 and TRBJ2-1; D is uncertain. CDR3 length: 15 residues. From germline, CDR1 is MGHRA and CDR2 YSYEKL. V lost 1 base and J lost 3, with 10 bases in between. The CDR3 sequence is CASSQALENYNEQFF. CDR3 coding DNA: TGCGCCAGCAGCCAAGCGCTAGAGAACTACAATGAGCAGTTCTTC.

This clonotype was observed at least ten times. This rearrangement joins TRBV4-1 to TRBJ1-5; D is unclear. V lost 0 bases, J lost 4 bases, and 19 bases lay in between. The length of the CDR3 is 18 residues. Germline V gene lookup returns CDR1 MGHRA and CDR2 YSYEKL. The CDR3 sequence is CASSQDQFGSGGNQPQHF. The CDR3 nucleotides are TGCGCCAGCAGCCAAGACCAATTCGGGTCAGGTGGGAATCAGCCCCAGCATTTT.

V and J are TRBV9 and TRBJ2-3, with 8 positions matching TRBD2. Germline CDR1 and CDR2: SGDLS and YYNGEE. V shed 0 bases and J 4 bases; nucleotides not matched to a gene: 7. The CDR3 spans 16 residues. The CDR3 DNA is TGTGCCAGCAGCGTAGTTGGTAGCGGGATGTCAGATACGCAGTATTTT. Protein product: CASSVVGSGMSDTQYF.

The chain carries TRBV7-9 and TRBJ2-1; 11 nucleotides agree with TRBD2. Trimming took 2 bases from V and 12 from J; bases not matched to a gene: 12. Germline CDR1 is SEHNR and CDR2 is FQNEAQ (reference sequence). The CDR3 totals 16 residues. Here the CDR3 DNA reads TGTGCCAGCAGCTTAAAAACTAGCGGGAGTGCAGATACGCAGTTCTTC. This translates into CASSLKTSGSADTQFF.

The chain recombines TRBV7-2 with TRBJ2-7; 10 bases match TRBD1. Per germline, CDR1 SGHTA and CDR2 FQGNSA. The V segment lost 4 bases and the J segment 5 bases; nucleotides outside the gene matches: 5. The CDR3 sequence is 14 residues long. The CDR3 DNA reads as TGTGCCAGCAGCTCCGGGACAGGGGATCACGAGCAGTACTTC. Translated: CASSSGTGDHEQYF. The entire variable domain, with the rest obtained from reference TRBV7-2 and TRBJ2-7, is as follows: GAGVSQSPSNKVTEKGKDVELRCDPISGHTALYWYRQSLGQGLEFLIYFQGNSAPDKSGLPSDRFSAERTGGSVSTLTIQRTQQEDSAVYLCASSSGTGDHEQYFGPGTRLTVT.

This clonotype was observed a handful of times. V and J are TRBV9 and TRBJ1-3; no definite D call. CDR1 is SGDLS, CDR2 YYNGEE, per germline. With 4 bases removed from V and 3 bases from J, the gap between germline ends came to 23 bases. The CDR3 is 18 amino acids. CDR3 amino acids: CASSQDFSAIWYGNTIYF. Here the CDR3 DNA reads TGTGCCAGCAGCCAAGATTTTAGCGCCATCTGGTATGGAAACACCATATATTTT.

V is TRBV20-1 and J is TRBJ2-7, with TRBD1 matching 9 bases. The CDR3 contains 14 residues. V lost 6 bases, J lost 2 bases, and 8 bases stayed unmatched. The V gene's germline CDR1 is DFQATT and CDR2 SNEGSKA (reference sequence). The chain's CDR3 is CSASTGQGPYEQYF. CDR3 coding DNA: TGCAGTGCCAGCACGGGACAGGGACCCTACGAGCAGTACTTC.

This clonotype was picked up many times. A much more abundant neighbour one base away suggests this may be a read error. The chain employs TRBV11-2 and TRBJ2-7; 7 bases are a match to TRBD1. Germline V lookup: CDR1 SGHAT, CDR2 FQNNGV. V shed 6 bases and J 2 bases; nucleotides not matched to a gene: 10. The CDR3 contains 15 residues. The CDR3 region is CASRRLGDRAYEQYF. DNA for the CDR3: TGTGCCAGCAGGCGATTGGGGGACAGAGCCTACGAGCAGTACTTC.

The chain links TRBV20-1 to TRBJ2-1; 8 bases are a match to TRBD2. The CDR3 contains 14 residues. V lost 6 bases and J lost 9; bases outside the gene matches: 13. Per the germline V gene, CDR1 is DFQATT and CDR2 is SNEGSKA (reference sequence). The DNA of the CDR3 is TGCAGTGCCAGGAGCGGGAGTGGTGGGGGTGAGCAGTTCTTC. Translation: CSARSGSGGGEQFF.

This clonotype came up a few times. The chain combines TRBV2 with TRBJ2-7; weak D call: TRBD2 (6 bases). Trimming took off 7 bases at V and 3 bases at J, with 10 bases between the two ends. The CDR3 length is 12 residues. CDR1 SNHLY and CDR2 FYNNEI come from the germline V gene. Here the CDR3 DNA reads TGTGCCAGCAACGGAGGGGTCTACGAGCAGTACTTC. Translated, it gives CASNGGVYEQYF.

This clonotype rates as medium-sized. The chain combines TRBV5-8 with TRBJ1-5; D ambiguous. This CDR3 is 14 amino acids long. From germline, CDR1 is SGHTS and CDR2 YDEGEE. V was pared by 0 bases and J by 11 bases, with 15 bases between. CDR3 sequence reads: CASSLDGPSMAQHF. DNA of the CDR3: TGTGCCAGCAGCTTGGACGGACCATCGATGGCCCAGCATTTT.

About this clonotype itself: The CDR3 does not close with the conserved phenylalanine or tryptophan, likely indicating a read error. This chain joins TRBV29-1 and TRBJ2-7; D might be TRBD1 or TRBD2, each matching 6 bases. Trimming shortened V by 5 bases and J by 3 bases, and 17 bases separated the two germline ends. CDR3 length: 14 amino acids. Germline lookup yields CDR1 SQVTM and CDR2 ANQGSEA. The CDR3 bases are TGCAGCGTTACCTCCATAGGGGGAGGCTACGAGCAGTACCTC. Protein sequence: CSVTSIGGGYEQYL.

This clonotype came up many times. This sequence joins TRBV5-1 and TRBJ2-3; a weak D match, TRBD2 (7 bases). CDR1 and CDR2 (germline): SGHRS, YFSETQ. The CDR3 consists of 14 residues. Trimming removed 2 bases at V and 5 bases at J, with 12 bases between. The CDR3 here is CASSLRGDKDTQYF. The CDR3 coding sequence is TGCGCCAGCAGCTTACGGGGGGACAAAGATACGCAGTATTTT. The variable domain in full, with the rest retrieved from reference TRBV5-1 and TRBJ2-3, is KAGVTQTPRYLIKTRGQQVTLSCSPISGHRSVSWYQQTPGQGLQFLFEYFSETQRNKGNFPGRFSGRQFSNSRSEMNVSTLELGDSALYLCASSLRGDKDTQYFGPGTRLTVL.